A single sample gave rise to the 22 T cell receptor beta chains below, sequenced in a study of blood T cell repertoires in COVID-19. The repertoire was sequenced with immunoSEQ multiplex PCR; TCRdb's copy has only in-frame clones and lacks some. This table holds about 40,000 clones, about 88% found once. What was sequenced was peripheral blood. The receptors were sampled from a man aged 50 to 60 in a cohort sampled during active COVID-19.

The chain uses TRBV2 and TRBJ1-1; TRBD1 agrees at 11 bases. Germline loops: CDR1 SNHLY, CDR2 FYNNEI. This CDR3 has 16 amino acids. J gave up 4 bases and V 5 bases, and 9 bases lay outside the gene matches. CDR3 DNA sequence: TGTGCCAGCAGTCCGGACAGGGGGCGCGTAGGCACTGAAGCTTTCTTT. Translating it yields CASSPDRGRVGTEAFF. The full variable domain, rest sourced from reference TRBV2 and TRBJ1-1, is EPEVTQTPSHQVTQMGQEVILRCVPISNHLYFYWYRQILGQKVEFLVSFYNNEISEKSEIFDDQFSVERPDGSNFTLKIRSTKLEDSAMYFCASSPDRGRVGTEAFFGQGTRLTVV.

V and J are TRBV5-1 and TRBJ1-2; TRBD1 might be the D (5 bases). CDR1 SGHRS and CDR2 YFSETQ come from the germline V gene. The CDR3 has 14 residues. V was pared by 5 bases and J by 4 bases, with 15 bases between. The CDR3 DNA reads as TGCGCCAGCAGTCCGACAGTCGAGGTCTATGGCTACACCTTC. Translation gives CASSPTVEVYGYTF.

The V gene is TRBV24-1, the J gene TRBJ2-7, with 8 bases that match TRBD1. This CDR3 comprises 13 residues. Per germline, CDR1 KGHDR and CDR2 SFDVKD. Unmatched junction bases numbered 5, after V lost 5 bases and J lost 6 bases. The CDR3 DNA reads TGTGCCACCAGTGCCAATACAGGGGGCGAGCAGTACTTC. Translated, it gives CATSANTGGEQYF.

The rearrangement joins TRBV15 to TRBJ2-5; the match to TRBD2 covers 11 bases. Germline-derived CDR1 and CDR2 are LNHNV and YYDKDF (reference sequence). CDR3 size: 17 residues. V lost 0 bases and J lost 1; bases outside the gene matches: 4. The CDR3 bases are TGTGCCACCAGCAGAGATTTTACTAGCGGGGGCCAAGAGACCCAGTACTTC. It translates to CATSRDFTSGGQETQYF.

The chain combines TRBV7-9 with TRBJ2-7; the match to TRBD1 covers 8 bases. Germline assignment: CDR1 SEHNR and CDR2 FQNEAQ (reference sequence). The CDR3 covers 15 residues. The V segment lost 3 bases and the J segment 0 bases; nucleotides outside the gene matches: 4. The CDR3 bases are TGTGCCAGCAGCTTGGGACAGGTCCCCTCCTACGAGCAGTACTTC. Protein product: CASSLGQVPSYEQYF. Full variable domain (outside the CDR3, taken from reference TRBV7-9 and TRBJ2-7): DTGVSQNPRHKITKRGQNVTFRCDPISEHNRLYWYRQTLGQGPEFLTYFQNEAQLEKSRLLSDRFSAERPKGSFSTLEIQRTEQGDSAMYLCASSLGQVPSYEQYFGPGTRLTVT.

The chain joins TRBV19 to TRBJ1-2, with TRBD1 matching over 7 bases. The CDR3 length is 14 residues. Germline trimming cut 5 bases from V and 4 bases from J; bases unmatched to any gene: 7. Germline V lookup: CDR1 LNHDA, CDR2 SQIVND (reference sequence). As DNA, the CDR3 is TGTGCCAGTAGTGTGACAGGGAGTATCTATGGCTACACCTTC. Protein: CASSVTGSIYGYTF.

This chain connects TRBV9 to TRBJ1-1, with D unresolved. V lost 4 bases and J lost 11, with 15 bases in between. From germline, CDR1 is SGDLS and CDR2 YYNGEE. This CDR3 has 12 amino acids. In DNA, the CDR3 is TGTGCCAGCAGCACCGAAGGAGGGTGGGCTTTCTTT. Translating it yields CASSTEGGWAFF.

The chain has TRBV2 and TRBJ2-1, with 10 bases aligning to TRBD1. Losses at the gene ends were 2 bases for V and 6 bases for J; bases not matched to a gene: 7. This CDR3 is 16 amino acids long. Germline values: CDR1 SNHLY, CDR2 FYNNEI. The CDR3 here is CASSESAGTGVNEQFF. CDR3 sequence (DNA): TGTGCCAGCAGTGAAAGTGCCGGGACAGGGGTCAATGAGCAGTTCTTC. Variable domain in full (rest from reference TRBV2 and TRBJ2-1): EPEVTQTPSHQVTQMGQEVILRCVPISNHLYFYWYRQILGQKVEFLVSFYNNEISEKSEIFDDQFSVERPDGSNFTLKIRSTKLEDSAMYFCASSESAGTGVNEQFFGPGTRLTVL.

The V call is TRBV9, the J call TRBJ2-2, with TRBD2 identical over 8 bases. The CDR3 consists of 16 residues. V shed 4 bases, J shed 5 bases, and the junction held 10 bases outside the gene matches. Looked up from germline, CDR1 is SGDLS and CDR2 is YYNGEE. The CDR3 spells CASSPPSGGRTGELFF. Here the CDR3 DNA reads TGTGCCAGCAGCCCCCCTTCGGGGGGGCGGACCGGGGAGCTGTTTTTT.

CDR3 loop: CASSQDRGYSPLHF. The DNA of the CDR3 is TGTGCCAGCAGCCAAGACAGGGGGTACTCACCCCTCCACTTT. The chain joins TRBV3-1 (or the pseudogene TRBV3-2) to TRBJ1-6, with TRBD1 matching over 7 bases. The CDR3 sequence is 14 residues long. Germline CDR1 LGHDT, CDR2 YNNKEL (reference sequence). The V and J ends lost 0 bases and 10 bases, in that order; junction bases with no gene match: 3.

V and J are TRBV5-6 and TRBJ2-1; tentatively, D is TRBD2 (7 bases). V was trimmed by 2 bases and J by 2 bases, leaving 14 bases between them. The CDR3 covers 16 residues. Germline CDR1 SGHDT, CDR2 YYEEEE. Written as DNA, the CDR3 is TGTGCCAGCAGCTTCATGGGAGGGGGGCCCTACAATGAGCAGTTCTTC. This encodes CASSFMGGGPYNEQFF.

V gene TRBV9 combines with J gene TRBJ2-3; maybe TRBD1 (6 bases). The V gene's germline CDR1 is SGDLS and CDR2 YYNGEE. The CDR3 has 14 residues. Trimming took 4 bases from V and 2 from J, leaving 11 bases between them. The CDR3 DNA is TGTGCCAGCAGCCCCCGGGACAACACAGATACGCAGTATTTT. Its protein is CASSPRDNTDTQYF.

The chain is built from TRBV27 and TRBJ1-1; D gene uncertain. With 3 bases removed from V and 2 bases from J, the gap between germline ends came to 13 bases. Germline lookup yields CDR1 MNHEY and CDR2 SMNVEV (reference sequence). This CDR3 is 15 amino acids long. The CDR3 here is CASSFLRYSNTEAFF. The CDR3 DNA sequence: TGTGCCAGCAGTTTTCTTAGGTACAGTAACACTGAAGCTTTCTTT.

V is TRBV5-4 and J is TRBJ2-3; 7 bases agree with TRBD2. V dropped 3 bases and J dropped 3; count of bases not matched to a gene: 10. CDR1 SGHNT and CDR2 YYREEE come from the germline V gene (reference sequence). This CDR3 region has 16 residues. The CDR3 bases are TGTGCCAGCAGCTCCCGTCGCGGGAGTGGAACAGATACGCAGTATTTT. Encoded protein: CASSSRRGSGTDTQYF.

This sequence joins TRBV7-6 and TRBJ2-1, with 15 bases matching TRBD2. CDR3 length: 17 residues. In germline, CDR1 is SGHVS, CDR2 FNYEAQ. The V gene end was trimmed by 5 bases and the J gene end by 2 bases; junction bases not matched to a gene: 4. For the CDR3, the DNA is TGTGCCAGCAGCGCCTGGACTAGCGGGAGGGCCTACAATGAGCAGTTCTTC. Its translation is CASSAWTSGRAYNEQFF.

J is TRBJ1-1 and V is TRBV11-2, with D possibly TRBD1 on 5 matching bases. V lost 5 bases to trimming and J lost 0 bases, with 10 bases between them. The CDR3 has 14 residues. From germline, CDR1 is SGHAT and CDR2 FQNNGV. The DNA of the CDR3 is TGTGCCAGCAGCCGGAGGGGACTGAACACTGAAGCTTTCTTT. Protein product: CASSRRGLNTEAFF.

The J gene is TRBJ1-1, the V gene TRBV29-1; possible D gene TRBD1, 5 bases. The germline V gene has CDR1 SQVTM and CDR2 ANQGSEA. Trimming left V 5 bases short and J 0 bases short, with 16 bases between. The CDR3 totals 15 residues. The CDR3 DNA reads as TGCAGCGTTAGTGTAGGGGCAACGGTGAACACTGAAGCTTTCTTT. It translates to CSVSVGATVNTEAFF.

DNA of the CDR3: TGTGCCAGCGCGGTGGGACAGGGAGCGTACCAAGAGACCCAGTACTTC. Residues: CASAVGQGAYQETQYF. The chain recombines TRBV7-9 with TRBJ2-5; 9 bases agree with TRBD1. Germline trimming cut 8 bases from V and 0 bases from J; bases unmatched to any gene: 10. The length of the CDR3 is 16 residues. In germline, CDR1 is SEHNR, CDR2 FQNEAQ (reference sequence).

The V gene is TRBV18, the J gene TRBJ2-1; D not certain. Trimming left V 0 bases short and J 6 bases short, with 9 bases between. Per germline, CDR1 KGHSH and CDR2 LQKENI. This CDR3 comprises 14 residues. CDR3 DNA sequence: TGTGCCAGCTCACCACCGGTAGAACTCAATGAGCAGTTCTTC. This translates into CASSPPVELNEQFF.

The V and J genes are TRBV10-2 and TRBJ1-2; 9 bases match TRBD1. Germline V gives CDR1 WSHSY, CDR2 SAAADI. Trimming took 10 bases from V and 6 from J; bases not matched to a gene: 9. CDR3 length: 13 residues. The CDR3 loop reads CATYRDRDHGYTF. In DNA form, the CDR3 reads TGCGCCACCTATAGGGACAGGGACCATGGCTACACCTTC.

The chain couples TRBV7-3 to TRBJ2-1; the D gene is possibly TRBD2 (6 bases). V was clipped by 3 bases and J by 0 bases, with 9 bases between them. Per the germline V gene, CDR1 is SGHTA and CDR2 is FQGTGA. This CDR3 is built from 15 residues. The CDR3 loop is CASSFGGNSYNEQFF. The DNA of the CDR3 is TGTGCCAGCAGCTTTGGGGGGAACTCCTACAATGAGCAGTTCTTC.

The chain uses TRBV2 and TRBJ1-5; tentative D call: TRBD1 (5 bases). The CDR3 is 19 residues long. V lost 5 bases and J lost 0, with 23 bases in between. Germline CDR1 and CDR2: SNHLY and FYNNEI. Here the CDR3 reads CASSLWATPGGYSNQPQHF. The CDR3 bases are TGTGCCAGCAGTCTCTGGGCAACCCCGGGGGGTTATAGCAATCAGCCCCAGCATTTT.